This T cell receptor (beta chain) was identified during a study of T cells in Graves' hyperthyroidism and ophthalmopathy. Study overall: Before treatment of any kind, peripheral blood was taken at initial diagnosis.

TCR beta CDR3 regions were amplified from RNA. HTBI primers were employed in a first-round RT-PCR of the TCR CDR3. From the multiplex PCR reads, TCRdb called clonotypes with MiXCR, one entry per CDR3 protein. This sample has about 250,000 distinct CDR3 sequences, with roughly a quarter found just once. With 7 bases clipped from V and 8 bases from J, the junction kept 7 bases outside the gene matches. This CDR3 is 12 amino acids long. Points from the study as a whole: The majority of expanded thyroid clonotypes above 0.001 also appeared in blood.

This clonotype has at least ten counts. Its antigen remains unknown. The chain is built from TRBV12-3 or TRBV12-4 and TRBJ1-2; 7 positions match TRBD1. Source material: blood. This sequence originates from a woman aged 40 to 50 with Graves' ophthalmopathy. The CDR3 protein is CASTVTGIGYTF. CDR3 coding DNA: TGTGCCAGCACCGTGACAGGGATCGGCTACACCTTC.